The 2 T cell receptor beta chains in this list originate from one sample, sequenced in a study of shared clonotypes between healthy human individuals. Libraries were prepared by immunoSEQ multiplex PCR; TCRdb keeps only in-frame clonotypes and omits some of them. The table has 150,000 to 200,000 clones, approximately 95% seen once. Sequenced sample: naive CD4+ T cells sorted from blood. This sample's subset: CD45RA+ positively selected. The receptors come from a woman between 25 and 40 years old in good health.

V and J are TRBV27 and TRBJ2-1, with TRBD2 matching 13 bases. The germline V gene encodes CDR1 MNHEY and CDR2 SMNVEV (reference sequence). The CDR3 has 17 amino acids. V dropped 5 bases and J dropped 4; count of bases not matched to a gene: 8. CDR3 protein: CASSETSGRYPYNEQFF. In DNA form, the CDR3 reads TGTGCCAGCAGTGAGACTAGCGGGAGGTATCCGTACAATGAGCAGTTCTTC.

Here the CDR3 DNA reads TGTGCCAGCAGTTTACACCAGCCCCAGCATTTT. Encoded protein: CASSLHQPQHF. The chain employs TRBV28 and TRBJ1-5; D ambiguous. The V gene's germline CDR1 is MDHEN and CDR2 SYDVKM. V was cut by 2 bases and J by 7 bases, with 3 bases left in between. The CDR3 spans 11 residues.